This passage covers 16 T cell receptor beta chains from one sample sequenced in a study of T cell repertoires in cytomegalovirus infection. TCRdb re-derived calls from the reads in MiXCR, one entry per CDR3 protein. The sample contains 200,000 to 300,000 distinct CDR3 sequences, roughly 10% of which appear only once. The sample comprised PBMCs. The receptor set was obtained from a human donor in good health (CMV status not recorded). Some clones in this sample may be carry-over from other donors' samples.

This clonotype was found a few times. The chain carries TRBV6-6 and TRBJ1-5, with D uncertain. CDR3 size: 14 residues. CDR1 is MNHNY, CDR2 SVGAGI, per germline (reference sequence). The ends were cut back, 0 bases at V and 3 bases at J, with 6 bases in the middle. CDR3 nucleotide sequence: TGTGCCAGCAGTTACTCGACACCCAATCAGCCCCAGCATTTT. The encoded protein is CASSYSTPNQPQHF.

This clonotype was picked up many times. The chain carries TRBV7-2 and TRBJ1-1, with TRBD1 matching 7 bases. CDR1 is SGHTA and CDR2 is FQGNSA in the germline V gene. The CDR3 contains 12 residues. Losses at the gene ends were 6 bases for V and 6 bases for J; bases not matched to a gene: 4. In DNA form, the CDR3 reads TGTGCCAGCAGTTCCGGGACAGCTGAAGCTTTCTTT. It encodes CASSSGTAEAFF.

About this clonotype itself: A much larger clone is a single base away; this may be a read error. The V and J genes are TRBV7-6 and TRBJ2-5, with D possibly being TRBD2 (6 bases). The CDR3 is 16 amino acids. Between the trimmed V and J ends, which lost 0 bases and 1 base, there was a span of 12 bases. Germline-derived CDR1 and CDR2 are SGHVS and FNYEAQ. The CDR3 region is CASSLAPPAGQETQYF. As DNA, the CDR3 is TGTGCCAGCAGCTTAGCCCCCCCAGCGGGCCAAGAGACCCAGTACTTC. The variable domain in full, with the rest retrieved from reference TRBV7-6 and TRBJ2-5, is GAGVSQSPRYKVTKRGQDVALRCDPISGHVSLYWYRQALGQGPEFLTYFNYEAQQDKSGLPNDRFSAERPEGSISTLTIQRTEQRDSAMYRCASSLAPPAGQETQYFGPGTRLLVL.

V gene TRBV25-1 combines with J gene TRBJ1-1; D unclear. This CDR3 is built from 12 residues. CDR1 is MGHDK, CDR2 SYGVNS, per germline. The V gene lost 8 bases and the J gene lost 1 base, with 8 bases spanning the gap. Here the CDR3 reads CASQVGNTEAFF. The CDR3 nucleotides are TGTGCCAGCCAGGTGGGGAACACTGAAGCTTTCTTT.

In its sample, this clonotype was seen a few times. This sequence joins TRBV5-6 and TRBJ1-2; D not resolved. Trimming took 3 bases from V and 14 from J, leaving 17 bases between them. CDR1 SGHDT and CDR2 YYEEEE come from the germline V gene. The CDR3 has 12 amino acids. The CDR3 here is CASSSPETPRTF. The CDR3 DNA is TGTGCCAGCAGCTCCCCCGAGACACCGAGGACCTTC.

The chain couples TRBV28 to TRBJ1-5, with a possible D match to TRBD1 (6 bases). Germline V gene data show CDR1 as MDHEN and CDR2 as SYDVKM. Trimming cost V 3 bases and J 4 bases, with 13 bases left between them. This CDR3 is 15 amino acids long. The CDR3 is CASSFLQGRNQPQHF. The CDR3 coding sequence is TGTGCCAGCAGTTTCCTACAGGGAAGGAATCAGCCCCAGCATTTT. The entire variable domain, with the rest obtained from reference TRBV28 and TRBJ1-5, is as follows: DVKVTQSSRYLVKRTGEKVFLECVQDMDHENMFWYRQDPGLGLRLIYFSYDVKMKEKGDIPEGYSVSREKKERFSLILESASTNQTSMYLCASSFLQGRNQPQHFGDGTRLSIL.

The V and J genes are TRBV20-1 and TRBJ1-1, with D possibly TRBD1 on 5 matching bases. CDR1 and CDR2 from the germline V gene are DFQATT and SNEGSKA (reference sequence). This CDR3 comprises 13 residues. CDR3 protein: CSALALGDTEAFF. CDR3 DNA: TGCAGCGCGCTAGCCCTAGGGGACACTGAAGCTTTCTTT.

The chain employs TRBV7-8 and TRBJ1-6, with 9 bases identical to TRBD1. The CDR3 sequence is 17 residues long. The V segment lost 5 bases and the J segment 3 bases; nucleotides outside the gene matches: 8. Germline V gene lookup returns CDR1 SGHVS and CDR2 FQNEAQ. CDR3 nucleotides: TGTGCCAGCAGCCGCTCGGGGACAGGGAACTATAATTCACCCCTCCACTTT. It is translated as CASSRSGTGNYNSPLHF.

Here the CDR3 reads CASREDLLDTQYF. The DNA for the CDR3 is TGTGCCAGCCGAGAAGACCTCCTTGATACGCAGTATTTT. The V call is TRBV6-2 or TRBV6-3, the J call TRBJ2-3; D call uncertain. The CDR3 runs 13 residues. V was cut by 8 bases and J by 6 bases, with 15 bases left in between. Germline V gene data show CDR1 as MNHEY and CDR2 as SVGEGT.

A few counts support this clonotype. V usage is TRBV6-5 and J usage is TRBJ2-1; D unclear. V was shortened by 0 bases and J by 7 bases, with 10 bases between the two germline ends. CDR1 and CDR2 from the germline V gene are MNHEY and SVGAGI. There are 14 residues in the CDR3. CDR3 bases: TGTGCCAGCAGTTACTCGAATTATGAGAATGAGCAGTTCTTC. As protein: CASSYSNYENEQFF.

The chain employs TRBV20-1 and TRBJ2-5; a weak D match, TRBD2 (6 bases). The CDR3 has 13 residues. Germline loops: CDR1 DFQATT, CDR2 SNEGSKA (reference sequence). V gave up 6 bases and J gave up 4 bases, with 15 bases separating them. CDR3 protein: CSARRDWGETQYF. The CDR3 DNA reads TGCAGTGCGCGCAGGGACTGGGGAGAGACCCAGTACTTC.

The CDR3 region has the DNA TGTGCCAGCAGTGCCGGGTCTTGGGGGACTGAAGCTTTCTTT. Its protein is CASSAGSWGTEAFF. This chain uses TRBV9 with TRBJ1-1; TRBD1 might be the D (5 bases). Germline values: CDR1 SGDLS, CDR2 YYNGEE. The V end lost 5 bases, the J end lost 5 bases, and 16 bases lay between the germline ends. CDR3 length: 14 residues. The full variable domain, its missing parts supplied by reference TRBV9 and TRBJ1-1, is DSGVTQTPKHLITATGQRVTLRCSPRSGDLSVYWYQQSLDQGLQFLIQYYNGEERAKGNILERFSAQQFPDLHSELNLSSLELGDSALYFCASSAGSWGTEAFFGQGTRLTVV.

The V call is TRBV18, the J call TRBJ1-2; D remains unclear. Germline lookup yields CDR1 KGHSH and CDR2 LQKENI. Trimming cost V 6 bases and J 6 bases, with 20 bases left between them. This CDR3 spans 15 amino acids. CDR3 sequence: CASSLDGLGLDGYTF. CDR3 in DNA: TGTGCCAGCTCGCTCGACGGTCTGGGATTGGATGGCTACACCTTC.

This clonotype was picked up many times. The chain joins TRBV11-2 to TRBJ2-7; D possibly matches TRBD1 or TRBD2 (5 bases each). V gave up 1 base and J gave up 5 bases, with 15 bases separating them. The germline V gene has CDR1 SGHAT and CDR2 FQNNGV. The CDR3 contains 15 residues. CDR3 residues: CASSLVRVGVDEQYF. The CDR3, as DNA: TGTGCCAGCAGCTTAGTCCGAGTGGGGGTGGACGAGCAGTACTTC.

This clonotype was found a few times. The chain has TRBV25-1 and TRBJ2-5; either TRBD1 or TRBD2 may supply D (5 bases each). V was clipped by 5 bases and J by 5 bases, with 9 bases between them. The CDR3 runs to 12 residues. Germline V gene lookup returns CDR1 MGHDK and CDR2 SYGVNS. This CDR3 is CASSWDGETQYF. CDR3 nucleotides: TGTGCCAGCAGTTGGGACGGTGAGACCCAGTACTTC.

In its sample, this clonotype was seen a few times. The V call is TRBV12-3 or TRBV12-4, the J call TRBJ1-1, with TRBD1 identical over 8 bases. The ends lost 5 bases at V and 5 bases at J; junction bases unmatched: 7. The CDR3 runs to 14 residues. In DNA form, the CDR3 reads TGTGCCAGCAGTCTTACAGGGGGGGGGACTGAAGCTTTCTTT. It is translated as CASSLTGGGTEAFF.